This T cell receptor (beta chain) came from a study of cytomegalovirus exposure and HLA in healthy donors. Overall study results and limits: Reported performance of the classifier showed diagnosis of cytomegalovirus status with high specificity and sensitivity. The study put 150 or so TCR beta chains on its list as cytomegalovirus-associated.

The PCR contained 60 Vbeta and 13 Jbeta primers. The protocol was immunoSEQ multiplex PCR, while the TCRdb copy is restricted to in-frame clones and leaves out a portion. In total, the table holds about 32,000 clones. About this clone: Its antigen is not known.

V was trimmed by 9 bases and J by 6 bases, leaving 17 bases between them. The CDR3 contains 13 residues. Germline values: CDR1 LNHDA, CDR2 SQIVND (reference sequence). This TCR was sampled from a female donor in good health and CMV-seronegative. The chain carries TRBV19 and TRBJ1-2, with a weak D call TRBD1 (6 bases). The sequenced material came from PBMCs. The CDR3 DNA is TGTGCCAGCCCGGGGGCGGGAGGAGATGGCTACACCTTC. It yields the protein CASPGAGGDGYTF.